This entry lists 10 T cell receptor beta chains sequenced from one sample in a study of PD-1 blockade in classical Hodgkin lymphoma. Relapse after autologous stem cell transplantation occurred in every patient, and brentuximab vedotin exposure varied. Generated by immunoSEQ multiplex PCR, the TCRdb table keeps only in-frame clones and is missing some. The sample consists of about 110,000 clones, about nine tenths of them appearing once. The sample was peripheral blood mononuclear cells (PBMCs), taken before the second cycle of nivolumab. The receptors here all came from a human donor with classical Hodgkin lymphoma.

The chain uses TRBV27 and TRBJ1-4; TRBD1 matches at 9 bases. Germline assignment: CDR1 MNHEY and CDR2 SMNVEV (reference sequence). There are 13 residues in the CDR3. V gave up 6 bases and J gave up 8 bases; unmatched junction bases: 4. CDR3 residues: CASRRDREEKLFF. DNA of the CDR3: TGTGCCAGCAGACGGGACAGGGAGGAAAAACTGTTTTTT.

The chain links TRBV19 to TRBJ1-4; D not certain. In germline, CDR1 is LNHDA, CDR2 SQIVND (reference sequence). V lost 4 bases and J lost 5, with 17 bases in between. CDR3 length: 16 residues. The CDR3 loop is CASSSRRVSRNEKLFF. As DNA, the CDR3 is TGTGCCAGTAGTAGCCGTAGAGTCTCTAGGAATGAAAAACTGTTTTTT.

The chain recombines TRBV5-1 with TRBJ2-4; TRBD2 aligns across 10 bases. Germline trimming cut 6 bases from V and 2 bases from J; bases unmatched to any gene: 5. Germline V gives CDR1 SGHRS, CDR2 YFSETQ. This CDR3 has 15 amino acids. The CDR3 nucleotides are TGCGCCAGCACCTTAGCGGGAGGTACCAAAAACATTCAGTACTTC. It specifies CASTLAGGTKNIQYF. The complete variable domain, with remaining parts taken from reference TRBV5-1 and TRBJ2-4, reads KAGVTQTPRYLIKTRGQQVTLSCSPISGHRSVSWYQQTPGQGLQFLFEYFSETQRNKGNFPGRFSGRQFSNSRSEMNVSTLELGDSALYLCASTLAGGTKNIQYFGAGTRLSVL.

The chain has TRBV6-6 and TRBJ1-1, with 9 bases that match TRBD1. The CDR3 consists of 14 residues. V lost 2 bases and J lost 6; bases outside the gene matches: 4. Germline loops: CDR1 MNHNY, CDR2 SVGAGI (reference sequence). The CDR3 sequence is CASSYDRGGSEAFF. As DNA, the CDR3 is TGTGCCAGCAGTTACGACAGGGGGGGATCTGAAGCTTTCTTT.

The chain is built from TRBV7-9 and TRBJ2-5; TRBD2 agrees at 9 bases. Germline trimming cut 5 bases from V and 2 bases from J; bases unmatched to any gene: 18. This CDR3 contains 19 residues. CDR1 is SEHNR and CDR2 is FQNEAQ in the germline V gene (reference sequence). This chain's CDR3 is CASSPGLARRPAGQETQYF. The CDR3 DNA reads TGTGCCAGCAGCCCCGGACTAGCGAGAAGACCCGCGGGACAAGAGACCCAGTACTTC.

The chain carries TRBV4-2 and TRBJ2-7; D uncertain. Trimming cost V 2 bases and J 3 bases, with 8 bases left between them. The CDR3 totals 13 residues. Germline assignment: CDR1 LGHNA and CDR2 YNFKEQ. The CDR3 reads CASSQNAFYEQYF. The CDR3 nucleotides are TGTGCCAGCAGCCAAAATGCGTTCTACGAGCAGTACTTC.

The chain carries TRBV28 and TRBJ1-5, with D perhaps matching TRBD1 (5 bases). Per the germline V gene, CDR1 is MDHEN and CDR2 is SYDVKM. V lost 1 base to trimming and J lost 6 bases, with 19 bases between them. The CDR3 is 17 residues long. The CDR3 coding sequence is TGTGCCAGCAGTTTATTCGGGTTAAGGGCGCAGGGTCAGCCCCAGCATTTT. Translating gives CASSLFGLRAQGQPQHF.

This clone was picked up a small number of times. The V and J genes are TRBV27 and TRBJ1-5; the D is unclear. Trimming took off 0 bases at V and 2 bases at J, with 11 bases between the two ends. This CDR3 is 16 amino acids long. Germline V lookup: CDR1 MNHEY, CDR2 SMNVEV (reference sequence). CDR3 coding DNA: TGTGCCAGCAGTTTATCAGGAGGGAATGGCAATCAGCCCCAGCATTTT. This translates into CASSLSGGNGNQPQHF.

The CDR3 reads CASSLAGVNTGELFF. CDR3 nucleotides: TGTGCCAGCAGCTTAGCGGGAGTAAACACCGGGGAGCTGTTTTTT. This sequence joins TRBV11-2 and TRBJ2-2, with D perhaps matching TRBD2 (6 bases). Trimming stripped 1 base from V and 2 bases from J, with 8 bases between. The germline V gene has CDR1 SGHAT and CDR2 FQNNGV. CDR3 size: 15 residues.

J is TRBJ2-1 and V is TRBV13; D perhaps matches TRBD2 (6 bases). Per germline, CDR1 PRHDT and CDR2 FYEKMQ (reference sequence). Trimming stripped 4 bases from V and 2 bases from J, with 12 bases between. This CDR3 has 15 residues. CDR3 protein: CASSSLAETYNEQFF. CDR3 nucleotides: TGTGCCAGCAGCTCATTAGCGGAAACCTACAATGAGCAGTTCTTC.